This is a list of T cell receptor beta chains from one sample in a study of beta chain features in type 1 diabetes. Here immunoSEQ multiplex PCR was the method, and the copy in TCRdb shows in-frame clones only, minus some. The table records over 200,000 clones, about 11% of them present only once. Sequenced: naive CD4+ T cells from blood. These receptors were taken from a man aged 30 to 45 with type 1 diabetes. Each CDR3 is given with its conserved first and last residue. The order of the fields is clone size, V gene, D gene, J gene, CDR3 protein, CDR3 DNA. The D gene is left open where the match is weak. Size tells how often a clone was seen (once, few, many) or the class of an expanded clone, and some rows leave it out.

size: -
V: TRBV6-5
D: TRBD2
J: TRBJ2-5
CDR3: CASSPLAGGETQYF
DNA: TGTGCCAGCAGTCCCCTAGCGGGCGGGGAGACCCAGTACTTC

size: -
V: TRBV28
D: TRBD1
J: TRBJ2-7
CDR3: CASSLPGQDSYEQYF
DNA: TGTGCCAGCAGTTTACCCGGACAGGACTCCTACGAGCAGTACTTC

size: few
V: TRBV28
D: TRBD1
J: TRBJ2-1
CDR3: CASFPGQGTHEQFF
DNA: TGTGCCAGCTTCCCGGGACAGGGAACCCATGAGCAGTTCTTC

size: few
V: TRBV5-6
D: TRBD1
J: TRBJ2-7
CDR3: CASRPTGTGTYEQYF
DNA: TGTGCCAGCAGACCGACCGGGACAGGGACTTACGAGCAGTACTTC

size: -
V: TRBV19
D: TRBD2
J: TRBJ2-2
CDR3: CAATRSGGTLNTGELFF
DNA: TGTGCCGCTACCAGAAGCGGGGGGACCTTGAACACCGGGGAGCTGTTTTTT

size: few
V: TRBV13
D: -
J: TRBJ2-3
CDR3: CASSLGYLAPTDTQYF
DNA: TGTGCCAGCAGCTTAGGCTACCTAGCGCCCACAGATACGCAGTATTTT

size: -
V: TRBV6-6
D: -
J: TRBJ1-1
CDR3: CAGGRVNTEAFF
DNA: TGTGCCGGGGGGAGGGTGAACACTGAAGCTTTCTTT

size: -
V: TRBV7-2
D: -
J: TRBJ1-5
CDR3: CASSLIGGQPQHF
DNA: TGTGCCAGCAGCTTAATTGGGGGCCAGCCCCAGCATTTT

size: -
V: TRBV5-4
D: TRBD1
J: TRBJ2-2
CDR3: CASSLPGQPNTGELFF
DNA: TGTGCCAGCAGCTTGCCGGGACAGCCGAACACCGGGGAGCTGTTTTTT

size: few
V: TRBV28
D: TRBD2
J: TRBJ2-7
CDR3: CASKLAGREQYF
DNA: TGTGCCAGCAAGCTAGCGGGGCGCGAGCAGTACTTC

size: -
V: TRBV23-1
D: -
J: TRBJ1-1
CDR3: CASRSRGARLLNTEAFF
DNA: TGCGCCAGCCGCAGTCGGGGGGCGCGGTTGTTGAACACTGAAGCTTTCTTT

size: few
V: TRBV5-4
D: TRBD2
J: TRBJ2-5
CDR3: CASSLNLAGTETQYF
DNA: TGTGCCAGCAGCTTGAATTTAGCGGGTACAGAGACCCAGTACTTC

size: few
V: TRBV30
D: TRBD1
J: TRBJ1-1
CDR3: CAWSGPGGNTEAFF
DNA: TGTGCCTGGAGTGGGCCAGGGGGGAACACTGAAGCTTTCTTT

size: few
V: TRBV29-1
D: -
J: TRBJ1-4
CDR3: CSVEAREGKLFF
DNA: TGCAGCGTTGAGGCCAGGGAGGGAAAACTGTTTTTT

size: -
V: TRBV29-1
D: TRBD2
J: TRBJ2-1
CDR3: CSVDSGAGVGQFF
DNA: TGCAGCGTTGATAGCGGGGCGGGGGTAGGACAGTTCTTC

size: few
V: TRBV30
D: -
J: TRBJ1-6
CDR3: CAVRGGSSYNSPLHF
DNA: TGTGCCGTCCGAGGCGGGAGCTCCTATAATTCACCCCTCCACTTT

size: -
V: TRBV9
D: -
J: TRBJ2-5
CDR3: CASSVDRGKETQYF
DNA: TGTGCCAGCAGCGTAGATCGGGGGAAAGAGACCCAGTACTTC

size: -
V: TRBV5-1
D: -
J: TRBJ2-5
CDR3: CASSSTTLLETQYF
DNA: TGCGCCAGCAGCTCGACTACCCTATTGGAGACCCAGTACTTC

size: -
V: TRBV28
D: TRBD1
J: TRBJ1-2
CDR3: CASSLGQGANYGYTF
DNA: TGTGCCAGCAGTTTGGGACAGGGTGCTAACTATGGCTACACCTTC

size: -
V: TRBV29-1
D: -
J: TRBJ2-1
CDR3: CSAGGMYGGEQFF
DNA: TGCAGCGCGGGGGGCATGTACGGTGGTGAGCAGTTCTTC

size: -
V: TRBV18
D: -
J: TRBJ2-7
CDR3: CASSPRQGLSYEQYF
DNA: TGTGCCAGCTCACCGCGGCAGGGTCTCTCCTACGAGCAGTACTTC

size: -
V: TRBV5-1
D: TRBD2
J: TRBJ2-1
CDR3: CASRSGGPYNEQFF
DNA: TGCGCCAGCCGTAGCGGGGGGCCCTACAATGAGCAGTTCTTC

size: -
V: TRBV7-2
D: -
J: TRBJ2-1
CDR3: CASSLFVRREQFF
DNA: TGTGCCAGCAGCTTATTCGTGAGGCGCGAGCAGTTCTTC

size: -
V: TRBV13
D: TRBD1
J: TRBJ2-1
CDR3: CASNRGVWGDEQFF
DNA: TGTGCCAGCAACAGGGGGGTTTGGGGCGATGAGCAGTTCTTC

size: few
V: TRBV5-1
D: TRBD1
J: TRBJ2-2
CDR3: CASSLEHRGVTGELFF
DNA: TGCGCCAGCAGCTTGGAGCACAGGGGGGTCACCGGGGAGCTGTTTTTT

size: -
V: TRBV5-6
D: -
J: TRBJ2-5
CDR3: CASSLVLEAGLRGQTQYF
DNA: TGTGCCAGCAGCTTGGTTCTCGAGGCCGGCCTCAGGGGACAGACCCAGTACTTC

size: few
V: TRBV15
D: TRBD1
J: TRBJ2-2
CDR3: CATSRSTGGLGGELFF
DNA: TGTGCCACCAGCAGATCCACAGGGGGCCTTGGCGGGGAGCTGTTTTTT

size: few
V: TRBV18
D: -
J: TRBJ1-5
CDR3: CASSPGEDQPQHF
DNA: TGTGCCAGCTCACCCGGAGAGGATCAGCCCCAGCATTTT

size: -
V: TRBV15
D: -
J: TRBJ1-1
CDR3: CATSRGGDTEAFF
DNA: TGTGCCACCAGCAGAGGGGGAGATACTGAAGCTTTCTTT

size: few
V: TRBV30
D: TRBD1
J: TRBJ1-2
CDR3: CAWSGQGPYGYTF
DNA: TGTGCCTGGAGCGGACAGGGGCCTTATGGCTACACCTTC

size: -
V: TRBV19
D: TRBD2
J: TRBJ2-7
CDR3: CASSTGGRATYEQYF
DNA: TGTGCCAGTAGTACGGGGGGGAGAGCAACCTACGAGCAGTACTTC

size: few
V: TRBV4-2
D: -
J: TRBJ1-2
CDR3: CASSPIQTGNKYGYTF
DNA: TGTGCCAGCAGCCCCATTCAGACGGGTAACAAATATGGCTACACCTTC

size: few
V: TRBV5-1
D: -
J: TRBJ1-2
CDR3: CASSLVENYGYTF
DNA: TGCGCCAGCAGCTTAGTGGAGAACTATGGCTACACCTTC

size: few
V: TRBV5-4
D: -
J: TRBJ2-3
CDR3: CASSRLDLLTDTQYF
DNA: TGTGCCAGCAGCCGACTGGACTTACTCACAGATACGCAGTATTTT

size: few
V: TRBV10-3
D: TRBD1
J: TRBJ1-2
CDR3: CAISDLGGSNYGYTF
DNA: TGTGCCATCAGTGACTTAGGGGGCTCTAACTATGGCTACACCTTC

size: -
V: TRBV5-1
D: TRBD1
J: TRBJ2-2
CDR3: CASSGQGTPGELFF
DNA: TGCGCCAGCAGCGGACAGGGTACCCCCGGGGAGCTGTTTTTT

size: -
V: TRBV9
D: -
J: TRBJ2-3
CDR3: CASSPRDSRTNTQYF
DNA: TGTGCCAGCAGTCCCCGGGACTCCCGGACAAATACGCAGTATTTT

size: -
V: TRBV5-1
D: TRBD1
J: TRBJ1-1
CDR3: CASSFSFRDSEAFF
DNA: TGCGCCAGCAGCTTTTCTTTTCGGGACAGTGAAGCTTTCTTT

size: few
V: TRBV5-1
D: TRBD2
J: TRBJ2-5
CDR3: CASSPGTSGVLQETQYF
DNA: TGCGCCAGCAGCCCGGGGACTAGCGGGGTCCTCCAAGAGACCCAGTACTTC

size: few
V: TRBV14
D: -
J: TRBJ1-2
CDR3: CASSPGLGQDYGYTF
DNA: TGTGCCAGCAGCCCAGGCTTGGGGCAGGACTATGGCTACACCTTC

size: -
V: TRBV30
D: TRBD1
J: TRBJ1-6
CDR3: CAWSPIDRGNSPLHF
DNA: TGTGCCTGGAGTCCTATAGACAGGGGGAATTCACCCCTCCACTTT

size: -
V: TRBV20-1
D: TRBD1
J: TRBJ1-2
CDR3: CKVDRVNGYTF
DNA: TGCAAAGTTGACAGGGTTAATGGCTACACCTTC

size: few
V: TRBV4-2
D: -
J: TRBJ2-2
CDR3: CASSQDVRGKNTGELFF
DNA: TGTGCCAGCAGCCAAGATGTTCGGGGGAAGAACACCGGGGAGCTGTTTTTT

size: -
V: TRBV4-1
D: -
J: TRBJ2-5
CDR3: CASSYTGITAQETQYF
DNA: TGCGCCAGCAGCTACACAGGGATTACGGCGCAAGAGACCCAGTACTTC

size: -
V: TRBV18
D: -
J: TRBJ1-2
CDR3: CASSQGQSSGYTF
DNA: TGTGCCAGCTCGCAAGGACAGTCGAGTGGCTACACCTTC